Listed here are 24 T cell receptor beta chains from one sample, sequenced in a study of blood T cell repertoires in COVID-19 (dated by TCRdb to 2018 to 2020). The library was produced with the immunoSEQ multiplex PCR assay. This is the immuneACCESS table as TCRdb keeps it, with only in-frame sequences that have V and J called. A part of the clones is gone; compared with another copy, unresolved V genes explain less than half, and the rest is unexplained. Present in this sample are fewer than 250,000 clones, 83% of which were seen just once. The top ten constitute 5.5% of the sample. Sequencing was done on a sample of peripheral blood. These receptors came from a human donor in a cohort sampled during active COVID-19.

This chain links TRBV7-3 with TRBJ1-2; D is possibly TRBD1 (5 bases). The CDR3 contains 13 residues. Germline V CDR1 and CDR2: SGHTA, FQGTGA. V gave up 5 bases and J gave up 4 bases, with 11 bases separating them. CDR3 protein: CASSPDRTYGYTF. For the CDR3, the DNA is TGTGCCAGCAGCCCCGACAGAACCTATGGCTACACCTTC.

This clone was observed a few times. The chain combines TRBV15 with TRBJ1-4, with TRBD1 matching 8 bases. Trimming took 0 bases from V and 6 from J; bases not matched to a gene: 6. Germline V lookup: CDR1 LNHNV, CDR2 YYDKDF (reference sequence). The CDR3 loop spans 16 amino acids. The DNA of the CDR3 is TGTGCCACCAGCAGAGATCAGGGGGCACCCTATGAAAAACTGTTTTTT. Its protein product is CATSRDQGAPYEKLFF.

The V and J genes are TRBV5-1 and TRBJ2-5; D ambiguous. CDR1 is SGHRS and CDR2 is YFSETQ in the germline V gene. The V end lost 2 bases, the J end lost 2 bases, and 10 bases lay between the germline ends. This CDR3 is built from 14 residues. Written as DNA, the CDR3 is TGCGCCAGCAGCTTCCAGAATAAACAAGAGACCCAGTACTTC. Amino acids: CASSFQNKQETQYF.

The CDR3 sequence: CASSNAGGGEQYF. The DNA for the CDR3 is TGTGCCAGTAGTAACGCAGGAGGCGGGGAGCAGTACTTC. V gene TRBV19 combines with J gene TRBJ2-7; D might be TRBD2 (5 bases). V lost 4 bases and J lost 7, with 14 bases in between. CDR3 length: 13 amino acids. The V gene's germline CDR1 is LNHDA and CDR2 SQIVND (reference sequence).

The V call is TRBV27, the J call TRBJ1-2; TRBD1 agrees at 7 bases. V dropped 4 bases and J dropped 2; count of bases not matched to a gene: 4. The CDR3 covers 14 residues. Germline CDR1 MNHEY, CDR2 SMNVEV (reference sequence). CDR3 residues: CASSSPGQNYGYTF. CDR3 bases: TGTGCCAGCAGTTCGCCGGGACAGAACTATGGCTACACCTTC.

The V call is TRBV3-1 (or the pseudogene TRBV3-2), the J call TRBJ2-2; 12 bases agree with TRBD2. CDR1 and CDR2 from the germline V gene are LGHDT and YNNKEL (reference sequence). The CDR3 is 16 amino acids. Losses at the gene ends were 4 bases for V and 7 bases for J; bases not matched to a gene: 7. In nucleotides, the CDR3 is TGTGCCAGCAGCCTGCGACTAGCGGGAGTGAACGGGGAGCTGTTTTTT. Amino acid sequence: CASSLRLAGVNGELFF.

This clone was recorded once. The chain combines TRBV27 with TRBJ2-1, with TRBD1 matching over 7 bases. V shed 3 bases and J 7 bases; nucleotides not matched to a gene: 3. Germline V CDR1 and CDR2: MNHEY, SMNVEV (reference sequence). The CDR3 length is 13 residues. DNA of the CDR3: TGTGCCAGCAGTTTCGAGGGGGCAAATGAGCAGTTCTTC. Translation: CASSFEGANEQFF.

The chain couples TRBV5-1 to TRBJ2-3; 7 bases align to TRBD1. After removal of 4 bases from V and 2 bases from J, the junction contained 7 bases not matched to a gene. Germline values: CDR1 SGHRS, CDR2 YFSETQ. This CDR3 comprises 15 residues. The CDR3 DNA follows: TGCGCCAGCAGCCAGAGGGACAGTAACACAGATACGCAGTATTTT. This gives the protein CASSQRDSNTDTQYF.

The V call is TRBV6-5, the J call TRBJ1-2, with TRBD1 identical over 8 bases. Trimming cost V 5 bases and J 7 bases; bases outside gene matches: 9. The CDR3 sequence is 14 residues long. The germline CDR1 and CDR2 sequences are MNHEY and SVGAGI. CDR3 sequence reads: CASSTHQGASGYTF. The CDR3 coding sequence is TGTGCCAGCAGTACCCACCAGGGGGCGAGTGGCTACACCTTC.

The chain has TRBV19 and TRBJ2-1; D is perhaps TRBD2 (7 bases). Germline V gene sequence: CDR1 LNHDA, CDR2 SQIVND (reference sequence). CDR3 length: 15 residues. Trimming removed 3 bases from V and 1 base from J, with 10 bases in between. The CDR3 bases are TGTGCCAGTAGTATCCGGGGGGCTTCCTACAATGAGCAGTTCTTC. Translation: CASSIRGASYNEQFF.

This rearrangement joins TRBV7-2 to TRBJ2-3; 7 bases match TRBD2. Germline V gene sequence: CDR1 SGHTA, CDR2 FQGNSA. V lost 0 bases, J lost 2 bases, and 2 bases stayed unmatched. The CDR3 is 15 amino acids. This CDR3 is CASSLAGGDTDTQYF. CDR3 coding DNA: TGTGCCAGCAGCTTAGCGGGAGGGGACACAGATACGCAGTATTTT.

The chain's CDR3 is CASSPLHSGLGHQPQHF. DNA for the CDR3: TGTGCCAGCAGCCCACTACATTCGGGTTTGGGGCACCAGCCCCAGCATTTT. The genes are TRBV7-8 and TRBJ1-5; TRBD1 might be the D (5 bases). The CDR3 extends over 17 amino acids. The V gene lost 5 bases and the J gene lost 7 bases, with 24 bases spanning the gap. Germline CDR1 and CDR2: SGHVS and FQNEAQ.

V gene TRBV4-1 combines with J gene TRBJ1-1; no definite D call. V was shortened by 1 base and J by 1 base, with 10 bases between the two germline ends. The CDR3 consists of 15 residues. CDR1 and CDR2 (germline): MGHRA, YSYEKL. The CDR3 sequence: CASSQAPNRNTEAFF. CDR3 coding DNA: TGCGCCAGCAGCCAAGCCCCGAATAGGAACACTGAAGCTTTCTTT.

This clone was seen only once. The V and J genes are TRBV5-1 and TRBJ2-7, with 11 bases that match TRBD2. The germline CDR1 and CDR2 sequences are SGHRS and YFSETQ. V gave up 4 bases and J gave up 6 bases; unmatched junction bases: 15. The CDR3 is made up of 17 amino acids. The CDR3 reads CASSLGTSGPGRGEQYF. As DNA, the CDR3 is TGCGCCAGCAGCCTCGGGACTAGCGGCCCCGGGAGGGGCGAGCAGTACTTC.

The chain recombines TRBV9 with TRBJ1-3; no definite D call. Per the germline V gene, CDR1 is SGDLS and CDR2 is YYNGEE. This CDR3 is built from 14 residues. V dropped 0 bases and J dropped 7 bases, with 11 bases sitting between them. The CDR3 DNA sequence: TGTGCCAGCAGCGTAGCTCCTCGGAGGAACACCATATATTTT. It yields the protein CASSVAPRRNTIYF.

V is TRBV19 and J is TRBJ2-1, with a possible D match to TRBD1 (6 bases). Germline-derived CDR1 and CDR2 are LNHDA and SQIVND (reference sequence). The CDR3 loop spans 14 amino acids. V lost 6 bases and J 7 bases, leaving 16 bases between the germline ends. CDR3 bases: TGTGCCAGTAGCCTCACAGGGCCCTCTAATGAGCAGTTCTTC. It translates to CASSLTGPSNEQFF.

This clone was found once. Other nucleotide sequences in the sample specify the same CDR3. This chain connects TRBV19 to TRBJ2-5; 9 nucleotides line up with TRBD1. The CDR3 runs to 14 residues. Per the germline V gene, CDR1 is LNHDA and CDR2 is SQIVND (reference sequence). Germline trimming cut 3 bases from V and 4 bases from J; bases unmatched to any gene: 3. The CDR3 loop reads CASSMGQGGETQYF. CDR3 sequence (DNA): TGTGCCAGTAGTATGGGACAGGGAGGAGAGACCCAGTACTTC.

Here the CDR3 reads CASSERGTQYF. CDR3 bases: TGTGCCAGCAGCGAAAGGGGAACGCAGTATTTT. This chain joins TRBV7-9 and TRBJ2-3, with a weak D call TRBD1 (5 bases). The germline V gene encodes CDR1 SEHNR and CDR2 FQNEAQ (reference sequence). The CDR3 runs 11 residues. The V end was cut by 5 bases, the J end by 9 bases, with 9 bases between.

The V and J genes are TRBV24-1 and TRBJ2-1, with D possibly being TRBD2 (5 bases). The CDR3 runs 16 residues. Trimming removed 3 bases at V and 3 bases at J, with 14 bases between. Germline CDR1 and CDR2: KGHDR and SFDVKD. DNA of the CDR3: TGTGCCACCAGTGATCCCCGGGGTCGTCTCTACAATGAGCAGTTCTTC. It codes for CATSDPRGRLYNEQFF.

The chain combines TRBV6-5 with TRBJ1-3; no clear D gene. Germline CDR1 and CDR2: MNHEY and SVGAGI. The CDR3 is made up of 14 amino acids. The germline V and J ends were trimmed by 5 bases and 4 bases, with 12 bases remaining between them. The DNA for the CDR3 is TGTGCCAGCAGTCAGACATCGCTCGGAAACACCATATATTTT. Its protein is CASSQTSLGNTIYF.

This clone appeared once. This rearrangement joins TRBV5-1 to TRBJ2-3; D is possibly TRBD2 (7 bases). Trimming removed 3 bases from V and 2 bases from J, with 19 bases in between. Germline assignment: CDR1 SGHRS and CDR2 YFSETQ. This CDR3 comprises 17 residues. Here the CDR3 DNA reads TGCGCCAGCAGCTCTACGGGGGGCAACACGTACACAGATACGCAGTATTTT. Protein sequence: CASSSTGGNTYTDTQYF.

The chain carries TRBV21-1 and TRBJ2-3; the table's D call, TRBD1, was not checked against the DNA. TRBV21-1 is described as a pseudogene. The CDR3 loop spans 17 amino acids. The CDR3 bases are TGTGCCAGCAGCAATCGAATCCTAGGCAGGGGCACAGATACGCAGTATTTT. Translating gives CASSNRILGRGTDTQYF.

The CDR3 region has the DNA TGTGCCAGCAGCCCTGGACAGGAGACTTCCATTTACTATGGCTACACCTTC. It yields the protein CASSPGQETSIYYGYTF. The rearrangement uses TRBV5-4 and TRBJ1-2; 7 nucleotides align to TRBD1. V shed 4 bases and J 3 bases; nucleotides not matched to a gene: 15. The CDR3 runs to 17 residues. Germline lookup yields CDR1 SGHNT and CDR2 YYREEE (reference sequence). The entire variable domain, with the rest obtained from reference TRBV5-4 and TRBJ1-2, is as follows: ETGVTQSPTHLIKTRGQQVTLRCSSQSGHNTVSWYQQALGQGPQFIFQYYREEENGRGNFPPRFSGLQFPNYSSELNVNALELDDSALYLCASSPGQETSIYYGYTFGSGTRLTVV.

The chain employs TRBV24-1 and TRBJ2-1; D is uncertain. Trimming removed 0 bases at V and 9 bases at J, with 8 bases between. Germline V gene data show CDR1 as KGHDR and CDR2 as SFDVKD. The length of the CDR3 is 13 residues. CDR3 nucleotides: TGTGCCACCAGTGATTTGACAGCCCGTGAGCAGTTCTTC. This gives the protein CATSDLTAREQFF.